The clone carrying this T cell receptor (beta chain) was seen only a few times. The antigen is undetermined. This entry belongs to a study of identical twins. General observations from the study: Alpha sequences that were out-of-frame and twin-shared showed an excess of low generation probability. Diverse VJ usage suggested most zero-insertion clonotypes were not invariant T cells. Insertion counts were lower in abundant cord blood beta clonotypes, a trend that memory repertoires did not show.

TCRdb reprocessed the 5' RACE reads with MiXCR, giving one entry per CDR3 protein. The sample lists around 290,000 distinct CDR3 sequences, roughly 10% occurring once. The ends lost 2 bases at V and 2 bases at J; junction bases unmatched: 9. Germline V gives CDR1 MNHEY, CDR2 SVGEGT. The CDR3 is 17 amino acids. This sample also appeared in a second study, on yellow fever vaccine responses in identical twins.

The chain is built from TRBV6-2 or TRBV6-3 and TRBJ2-3; TRBD2 agrees at 8 bases. The TCR sequence derives from a woman aged 18-29 years in good health. The sequenced material came from CD8+ T cells sorted from blood. The CDR3 nucleotides are TGTGCCAGCAGTTACGAAGTCGGAGCGGGGGACACAGATACGCAGTATTTT. Amino acid sequence: CASSYEVGAGDTDTQYF.